This T cell receptor (beta chain) was sequenced in a study of T cell responses to AZD1222 COVID-19 vaccine. Points from the study as a whole: A mostly white British donor set with more females was recruited, and clonal diversity was possibly underestimated. Across spike, vaccine-associated CD4 TCRs were found, dominant at 160-218 and 743-854.

Only in-frame clones appear in the TCRdb table, and some are missing; sequencing was by immunoSEQ multiplex PCR. Of approximately 140,000 clones listed, 92% are singletons. For this clone: What it binds is not known.

The sample was peripheral blood, taken on day 0 of AZD1222 vaccination. This clonotype was obtained from an adult in good health.

The CDR3 loop reads CATSIQETQYF. The CDR3 nucleotides read TGTGCCACCTCGATCCAAGAGACCCAGTACTTC. The chain recombines TRBV19 with TRBJ2-5; D remains ambiguous. From germline, CDR1 is LNHDA and CDR2 SQIVND (reference sequence). There are 11 residues in the CDR3. Trimming cost V 10 bases and J 1 base, with 7 bases left between them.